Each of the 2 T cell receptor beta chains below was sequenced from the same sample in a study of shared clonotypes between healthy human individuals. Profiled with immunoSEQ multiplex PCR; TCRdb holds only in-frame clones, not every one. Found here are over 400,000 clones, 95% to 97% of them singletons; the top ten hold approximately 0.067%. Sample: naive CD4+ T cells sorted from blood. The subset was: CD45RA+ positively selected. The receptors were sampled from a woman in her thirties in good health.

The count of this clone is one. This chain links TRBV4-2 with TRBJ2-3; D possibly corresponds to TRBD2 (5 bases). Germline V gene sequence: CDR1 LGHNA, CDR2 YNFKEQ. V dropped 9 bases and J dropped 3 bases, with 16 bases sitting between them. CDR3 size: 14 residues. The CDR3 protein is CASSEDLVTDTQYF. CDR3 nucleotides: TGTGCCAGTAGCGAGGATCTAGTGACAGATACGCAGTATTTT.

The J gene is TRBJ1-1, the V gene TRBV10-3, with 10 nucleotides matching TRBD1. Looked up from germline, CDR1 is ENHRY and CDR2 is SYGVKD. V lost 4 bases and J lost 0; bases outside the gene matches: 8. The CDR3 has 17 residues. The CDR3 DNA reads as TGTGCCATCAGTGCAGGGACAGGGGAAGCCATGAACACTGAAGCTTTCTTT. Translating it yields CAISAGTGEAMNTEAFF.